The clone carrying this T cell receptor beta chain was seen only a few times. The data were taken from a study of PD-1 blockade in classical Hodgkin lymphoma. The CDR3 runs 16 residues. Trimming took off 0 bases at V and 3 bases at J, with 14 bases between the two ends. The V gene's germline CDR1 is SGHRS and CDR2 YFSETQ. The assay was immunoSEQ multiplex PCR, and TCRdb's table has in-frame clones only and misses some. In the table there are about 22,000 clones, approximately 70% of which are singletons. Time point denoted: cycle 4 day 1 (C4D1), after around six weeks of nivolumab. With no exception, relapse followed autologous stem cell transplantation in all patients, and brentuximab vedotin exposure varied. Researchers report purifying CD4+ T cells from thawed PBMCs by magnetic negative selection.

The specimen was CD4+ T cells from blood, collected before the fourth cycle of nivolumab. This clonotype was obtained from a human donor with classical Hodgkin lymphoma. This chain connects TRBV5-1 to TRBJ2-3, with D possibly matching TRBD1 (6 bases). The CDR3 DNA is TGCGCCAGCAGCTTGGAGGGGGTGAGCAGTACAGATACGCAGTATTTT. Its protein product is CASSLEGVSSTDTQYF.